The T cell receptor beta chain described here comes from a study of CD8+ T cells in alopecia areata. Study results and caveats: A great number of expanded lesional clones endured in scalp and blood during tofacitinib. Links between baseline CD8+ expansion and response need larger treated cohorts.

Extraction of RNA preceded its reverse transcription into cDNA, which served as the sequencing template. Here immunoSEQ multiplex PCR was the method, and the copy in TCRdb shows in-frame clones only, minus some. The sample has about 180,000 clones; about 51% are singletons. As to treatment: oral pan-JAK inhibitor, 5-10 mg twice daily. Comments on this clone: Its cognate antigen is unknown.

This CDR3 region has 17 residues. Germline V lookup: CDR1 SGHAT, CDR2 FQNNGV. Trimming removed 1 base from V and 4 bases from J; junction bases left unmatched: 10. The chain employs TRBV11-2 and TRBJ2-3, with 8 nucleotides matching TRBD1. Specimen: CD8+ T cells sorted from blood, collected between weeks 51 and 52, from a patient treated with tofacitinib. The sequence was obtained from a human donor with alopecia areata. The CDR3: CASSLAGQGVSADTQYF. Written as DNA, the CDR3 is TGTGCCAGCAGCTTAGCAGGACAGGGCGTGTCGGCAGATACGCAGTATTTT.